These 13 T cell receptor beta chains share one sample of origin, sequenced in a study of post-analysis software for immune sequencing data (dated by TCRdb to 2015 to 2017). The paper as a whole reports these results and caveats: Significantly higher frequencies in patients than in controls were found for five TRBV segments, including TRBV5-6, TRBV5-1 and TRBV20-1.

To prepare the library, PCR was applied. Sequencing took place on an Illumina HiSeq 2500. To reduce PCR and sequencing biases, unique molecular identifiers were incorporated into the TCR beta cDNA libraries. TCRdb handled the public reads itself, with Q25 trimming in fastp and clone calling in MiXCR, and kept productive beta chains. Entries that share a CDR3 protein sequence are merged under the most common genes and DNA. A total of hundreds of thousands of distinct CDR3 sequences appear in this sample, approximately 59% of them only once. The ten largest clones represent approximately 11% of the sample. No antigen is known for these receptors. The sequencing sample was made of blood. These TCRs come from a girl under 10 years old with multiple sclerosis.

The chain has TRBV6-1 and TRBJ2-3; TRBD2 is a possible D gene (6 bases). The CDR3 sequence is 13 residues long. Between the trimmed V and J ends, which lost 11 bases and 0 bases, there was a span of 12 bases. Germline V CDR1 and CDR2: MNHNS, SASEGT. The chain's CDR3 is CAVAGTSTDTQYF. DNA for the CDR3: TGTGCCGTGGCGGGAACTAGCACAGATACGCAGTATTTT.

In DNA form, the CDR3 reads TGTGCCAGCAGTCCCGGACTAGCGGGAGGGCTCAGCTCCTACGAGCAGTACTTC. As protein: CASSPGLAGGLSSYEQYF. This chain links TRBV6-1 with TRBJ2-7; 15 bases line up with TRBD2. J lost 0 bases, V lost 5 bases, and 8 bases had no gene match. The CDR3 has 18 amino acids. Germline V gene sequence: CDR1 MNHNS, CDR2 SASEGT.

The CDR3 bases are TGTGCCAGCAGTACTAGCGGGGAAGAGACCCAGTACTTC. This sequence encodes CASSTSGEETQYF. The V gene is TRBV7-9, the J gene TRBJ2-5, with TRBD2 identical over 10 bases. CDR1 and CDR2 from the germline V gene are SEHNR and FQNEAQ (reference sequence). V lost 6 bases, J lost 3 bases, and 1 base stayed unmatched. This CDR3 is 13 amino acids long.

The V call is TRBV18, the J call TRBJ2-7, with a tentative D call TRBD1 (6 bases). Trimming shortened V by 2 bases and J by 2 bases, and 13 bases separated the two germline ends. CDR1 is KGHSH and CDR2 is LQKENI in the germline V gene. The CDR3 is 15 amino acids. The CDR3 DNA reads TGTGCCAGCTCACCAGTCCCGAAGGGGGCCTACGAGCAGTACTTC. As protein: CASSPVPKGAYEQYF.

V is TRBV7-2 and J is TRBJ2-5; D is ambiguous. Trimming removed 5 bases at V and 2 bases at J, with 12 bases between. Per germline, CDR1 SGHTA and CDR2 FQGNSA. The CDR3 length is 14 residues. CDR3 amino acids: CASSRRGLQETQYF. Here the CDR3 DNA reads TGTGCCAGCAGCCGCCGCGGCTTACAAGAGACCCAGTACTTC.

V and J are TRBV5-1 and TRBJ1-2, with D perhaps matching TRBD1 (5 bases). The ends were cut back, 6 bases at V and 5 bases at J, with 17 bases in the middle. The CDR3 consists of 14 residues. Germline CDR1 SGHRS, CDR2 YFSETQ. The DNA of the CDR3 is TGCGCCAGCACCCCCTATGGGGCGGGATATGGCTACACCTTC. This codes for CASTPYGAGYGYTF.

As regards this clonotype: A read error may produce the germline difference seen at one junction end. The rearrangement links TRBV3-1 to TRBJ2-1, with TRBD2 identical over 12 bases. Germline values: CDR1 LGHDT, CDR2 YNNKEL (reference sequence). There are 18 residues in the CDR3. This chain's CDR3 is CASSEPSGRADAYNGQFF. The DNA of the CDR3 is TGTGCCAGCAGCGAGCCTAGCGGGAGGGCCGACGCCTACAATGGGCAGTTCTTC.

This clonotype was seen more than once but under ten times. The V and J genes are TRBV3-1 and TRBJ2-1; 11 nucleotides match TRBD2. Looked up from germline, CDR1 is LGHDT and CDR2 is YNNKEL (reference sequence). This CDR3 has 19 residues. J lost 4 bases, V lost 1 base, and 12 bases had no gene match. The CDR3, as DNA: TGTGCCAGCAGCCAAGGACCCCTACCGGGACTAGCGGAATACAATGAGCAGTTCTTC. This sequence encodes CASSQGPLPGLAEYNEQFF.

The chain combines TRBV2 with TRBJ2-7; 7 bases map to TRBD1. V lost 7 bases, J lost 5 bases, and 14 bases stayed unmatched. Germline V gene lookup returns CDR1 SNHLY and CDR2 FYNNEI. The CDR3 is made up of 15 amino acids. CDR3 coding DNA: TGTGCCAGCATGTCTAGTAACAGGGGAAGCAACGAGCAGTACTTC. Encoded protein: CASMSSNRGSNEQYF.

V is TRBV19 and J is TRBJ2-1, with 10 nucleotides matching TRBD1. Germline V gene data show CDR1 as LNHDA and CDR2 as SQIVND (reference sequence). Trimming cost V 7 bases and J 6 bases; bases outside gene matches: 6. The CDR3 contains 14 residues. The CDR3 nucleotides read TGTGCCAGTACCGTGACAGGGGGCCCCAATGAGCAGTTCTTC. It is translated as CASTVTGGPNEQFF.

The chain recombines TRBV12-3 or TRBV12-4 with TRBJ2-5; 7 nucleotides line up with TRBD2. Trimming cost V 6 bases and J 0 bases; bases outside gene matches: 13. This CDR3 is built from 17 residues. Written as DNA, the CDR3 is TGTGCCAGCAGCCTCCCCATCCTAGCGGATGACCAAGAGACCCAGTACTTC. Amino acid sequence: CASSLPILADDQETQYF.

This clonotype showed up just a few times. This CDR3 is CASSRQGGKETQYF. The CDR3 DNA reads TGTGCCAGCAGCCGACAAGGAGGAAAAGAGACCCAGTACTTC. The J gene is TRBJ2-7, the V gene TRBV7-2; the D gene is possibly TRBD2 (5 bases). The better agreement between TRBJ2-5 and the DNA end casts doubt on the J call. Germline V lookup: CDR1 SGHTA, CDR2 FQGNSA. CDR3 length: 14 residues.

The chain joins TRBV30 to TRBJ2-3; D remains unclear. CDR3 length: 11 residues. V was clipped by 1 base and J by 6 bases, with 5 bases between them. Per the germline V gene, CDR1 is GTSNPN and CDR2 is SVGIG (reference sequence). CDR3 loop: CAWSAGDTQYF. Written as DNA, the CDR3 is TGTGCCTGGAGTGCCGGGGATACGCAGTATTTT.